The present T cell receptor (beta chain) was sequenced within a study of T cells after yellow fever vaccination. Points from the study as a whole: Most clones from primary vaccination resurfaced after the booster (around 97% CD4, about 91% CD8).

A process of 5'RACE template switching, which added a universal primer site and UMIs, was used to make TCR cDNA. From the 5' RACE reads, TCRdb called clonotypes with MiXCR, one entry per CDR3 protein. The data show about 430,000 distinct CDR3 sequences, with around a sixth seen just once and around 17% held by the top ten. Regarding this clonotype: The target antigen is unknown.

The sequences come from PBMCs, collected before the yellow fever booster vaccination. The sequence was collected from a man between 18 and 35 years old who received the YFV17D yellow fever vaccine.

This CDR3 is CASGLSSGRYNEQFF. The DNA of the CDR3 is TGCGCCAGCGGCTTAAGTTCGGGGAGATACAATGAGCAGTTCTTC. The V gene is TRBV4-1, the J gene TRBJ2-1, with a possible D match to TRBD2 (5 bases). This CDR3 is 15 amino acids long. Trimming shortened V by 8 bases and J by 4 bases, and 18 bases separated the two germline ends. Germline CDR1 MGHRA, CDR2 YSYEKL.